These 29 T cell receptor beta chains came from one sample sequenced in a study of blood T cells in healthy people across ages. Then a second PCR, running about 6 to 12 cycles, was carried out with a sample-barcoded 5' primer and a J-beta primer mix. TCRdb independently ran MiXCR on the 5' RACE reads; one entry per CDR3 protein. This sample has around 800,000 distinct CDR3 sequences, with around half found just once. Sequencing was done on a sample of blood. The receptors here all came from a man older than 75 in good health.

V is TRBV28 and J is TRBJ1-6; 10 bases map to TRBD1. The germline V gene has CDR1 MDHEN and CDR2 SYDVKM. The CDR3 length is 17 residues. Losses at the gene ends were 3 bases for V and 5 bases for J; bases not matched to a gene: 7. In DNA, the CDR3 is TGTGCCAGCAGTTTGTTCCGGGACAGGGGCCATAATTCACCCCTCCACTTT. Its translation: CASSLFRDRGHNSPLHF. The full variable domain, its missing parts supplied by reference TRBV28 and TRBJ1-6, is DVKVTQSSRYLVKRTGEKVFLECVQDMDHENMFWYRQDPGLGLRLIYFSYDVKMKEKGDIPEGYSVSREKKERFSLILESASTNQTSMYLCASSLFRDRGHNSPLHFGNGTRLTVT.

V usage is TRBV5-1 and J usage is TRBJ2-3; 7 positions agree with TRBD2. The V gene's germline CDR1 is SGHRS and CDR2 YFSETQ. CDR3 length equals 13 residues. Trimming removed 5 bases from V and 14 bases from J; junction bases left unmatched: 14. CDR3: CASRTSEHRYAYF. CDR3 DNA sequence: TGCGCCAGCAGAACTAGCGAGCACAGATACGCGTATTTT.

This rearrangement joins TRBV7-3 to TRBJ2-7; no reliable D call. This CDR3 comprises 15 residues. V gave up 3 bases and J gave up 3 bases, with 15 bases separating them. Germline-derived CDR1 and CDR2 are SGHTA and FQGTGA. CDR3 in amino acids: CASSLRPISRYEQYF. The CDR3 coding sequence is TGTGCCAGCAGCTTGCGACCCATCTCGCGCTACGAGCAGTACTTC.

This clonotype was detected a few times. This rearrangement joins TRBV25-1 to TRBJ2-7, with 7 bases matching TRBD2. The CDR3 is 16 amino acids. The junction had 11 bases not matched to a gene; V was cut back by 6 bases and J by 0 bases. Germline V lookup: CDR1 MGHDK, CDR2 SYGVNS. The CDR3 here is CASRRSGTTDSYEQYF. Here the CDR3 DNA reads TGTGCCAGCAGACGATCCGGGACTACCGACTCCTACGAGCAGTACTTC.

This clonotype was counted between two and nine times. The V and J genes are TRBV10-3 and TRBJ2-1; the match to TRBD2 covers 10 bases. CDR3 length: 14 amino acids. J lost 7 bases, V lost 8 bases, and 8 bases had no gene match. CDR1 and CDR2 from the germline V gene are ENHRY and SYGVKD. The CDR3 loop is CAIAGLAGENEQFF. The CDR3 bases are TGTGCCATCGCCGGTCTAGCGGGAGAAAATGAGCAGTTCTTC.

The J gene is TRBJ1-5, the V gene TRBV12-3 or TRBV12-4; 11 bases are shared with TRBD1. The CDR3 length is 19 residues. V was pared by 0 bases and J by 2 bases, with 9 bases of the junction left unmatched. CDR3 residues: CASSLASGTGGYGNQPQHF. The CDR3 DNA follows: TGTGCCAGCAGTTTAGCGTCCGGGACAGGGGGATATGGCAATCAGCCCCAGCATTTT.

This clonotype has just a few counts. V is TRBV5-1 and J is TRBJ2-1; D not resolved. CDR1 and CDR2 (germline): SGHRS, YFSETQ. The CDR3 extends over 12 amino acids. Trimming left V 5 bases short and J 7 bases short, with 10 bases between. The CDR3 coding sequence is TGCGCCAGCAGTCTACTTCCGAATGAGCAGTTCTTC. Translation: CASSLLPNEQFF.

CDR3 region: CSARDPTISTDTQYF. CDR3 nucleotides: TGCAGTGCTAGAGACCCGACTATCAGCACAGATACGCAGTATTTT. The chain is built from TRBV20-1 and TRBJ2-3; D is perhaps TRBD2 (5 bases). The CDR3 sequence is 15 residues long. Looked up from germline, CDR1 is DFQATT and CDR2 is SNEGSKA (reference sequence). V lost 0 bases, J lost 0 bases, and 10 bases lay in between.

Comments on this clonotype: A junction boundary mismatches the germline segment, possibly from a read error. The V gene is TRBV3-1, the J gene TRBJ2-4; TRBD2 aligns across 13 bases. The better agreement between TRBJ2-7 and the DNA end casts doubt on the J call. The CDR3 extends over 15 amino acids. Germline V gene lookup returns CDR1 LGHDT and CDR2 YNNKEL (reference sequence). CDR3 protein: CVSSRLAGGGHEQYF. In DNA, the CDR3 is TGTGTCAGCAGCCGACTAGCGGGAGGTGGCCACGAGCAGTACTTC.

The genes are TRBV6-2 or TRBV6-3 and TRBJ1-1; D is unresolved. V was pared by 2 bases and J by 0 bases, with 7 bases between. CDR3 length equals 14 residues. Germline-derived CDR1 and CDR2 are MNHEY and SVGEGT. Written as DNA, the CDR3 is TGTGCCAGCAGTTACGGGCACTTGAACACTGAAGCTTTCTTT. Protein product: CASSYGHLNTEAFF.

The chain is built from TRBV29-1 and TRBJ1-1; possible D gene TRBD1, 5 bases. With 4 bases removed from V and 6 bases from J, the gap between germline ends came to 12 bases. The CDR3 runs to 12 residues. The V gene's germline CDR1 is SQVTM and CDR2 ANQGSEA. The CDR3 reads CSVAKGLAEAFF. CDR3 DNA: TGCAGCGTTGCTAAGGGGTTAGCTGAAGCTTTCTTT.

The chain combines TRBV5-1 with TRBJ2-5; 12 bases agree with TRBD2. CDR1 and CDR2 from the germline V gene are SGHRS and YFSETQ. The CDR3 totals 15 residues. V dropped 4 bases and J dropped 6; count of bases not matched to a gene: 7. The DNA of the CDR3 is TGCGCCAGCAGCATGACTAGCGGGAGTAGAAAGACCCAGTACTTC. Protein product: CASSMTSGSRKTQYF.

The V gene is TRBV29-1, the J gene TRBJ2-7; no definite D call. The CDR3 extends over 13 amino acids. V was trimmed by 1 base and J by 3 bases, leaving 10 bases between them. The germline V gene encodes CDR1 SQVTM and CDR2 ANQGSEA. In nucleotides, the CDR3 is TGCAGCGTTGAAGGAGACCGGCTCTACGAGCAGTACTTC. Its protein is CSVEGDRLYEQYF.

The chain carries TRBV29-1 and TRBJ2-1; tentatively, D is TRBD2 (6 bases). The CDR3 spans 16 residues. CDR1 is SQVTM, CDR2 ANQGSEA, per germline. Trimming took off 1 base at V and 3 bases at J, with 16 bases between the two ends. In nucleotides, the CDR3 is TGCAGCGTTGAAGGACTGACTACGGGGGACTACAATGAGCAGTTCTTC. Its protein is CSVEGLTTGDYNEQFF.

This chain joins TRBV27 and TRBJ2-7; 13 nucleotides align to TRBD2. CDR1 and CDR2 from the germline V gene are MNHEY and SMNVEV (reference sequence). There are 15 residues in the CDR3. V dropped 6 bases and J dropped 2; count of bases not matched to a gene: 4. The CDR3 reads CASRGGTSGAYEQYF. The CDR3 nucleotides are TGTGCCAGCAGGGGCGGGACTAGCGGGGCCTACGAGCAGTACTTC.

This clonotype has more than one count but fewer than ten. The rearrangement uses TRBV13 and TRBJ2-1; 15 nucleotides align to TRBD2. The CDR3 is 19 residues long. The V segment lost 0 bases and the J segment 3 bases; nucleotides outside the gene matches: 6. The germline V gene has CDR1 PRHDT and CDR2 FYEKMQ (reference sequence). CDR3 in DNA: TGTGCCAGCAGCTTAGGCCTCGGGACTAGCGGGAGGAACTACAATGAGCAGTTCTTC. This codes for CASSLGLGTSGRNYNEQFF.

The table lists this clonotype with a few counts. The chain couples TRBV7-9 to TRBJ2-1; 15 nucleotides align to TRBD2. CDR3 length equals 19 residues. Germline loops: CDR1 SEHNR, CDR2 FQNEAQ (reference sequence). The J segment lost 4 bases and the V segment lost 6 bases, leaving 13 bases of the junction unmatched. Here the CDR3 reads CASSGSGTSGRRKYNEQFF. In nucleotides, the CDR3 is TGTGCCAGCAGTGGCTCCGGGACTAGCGGGAGGAGGAAGTACAATGAGCAGTTCTTC.

The V gene is TRBV29-1, the J gene TRBJ2-4, with a tentative D call TRBD1 (5 bases). The length of the CDR3 is 16 residues. CDR1 and CDR2 (germline): SQVTM, ANQGSEA. Trimming pared 4 bases from V and 0 bases from J, leaving 16 bases between. CDR3: CSVVGARVLAKNIQYF. The CDR3, as DNA: TGCAGCGTTGTTGGGGCCAGGGTATTAGCCAAAAACATTCAGTACTTC.

The DNA for the CDR3 is TGCGCCAGCAGCTTGGAGGGGGAGGGCTATAATGAGCAGTTCTTC. Its protein is CASSLEGEGYNEQFF. The rearrangement links TRBV5-1 to TRBJ2-1, with TRBD2 as a possible D gene (7 bases). CDR1 and CDR2 (germline): SGHRS, YFSETQ. Between the trimmed V and J ends, which lost 0 bases and 7 bases, there was a span of 14 bases. CDR3 length: 15 amino acids.

This clonotype was found once. It may be a read error: a sequence one base away is much more abundant. This rearrangement joins TRBV7-9 to TRBJ1-2, with 9 positions matching TRBD1. CDR3 length: 12 amino acids. Germline loops: CDR1 SEHNR, CDR2 FQNEAQ (reference sequence). The CDR3 DNA is TGTTCCAGCAGCTATACAGGGGGCGGCTACACCTTC. This gives the protein CSSSYTGGGYTF.

This clonotype was detected once. This chain's CDR3 is CASSYRDSYGYTF. CDR3 DNA: TGTGCCAGCAGTTACCGGGACAGCTATGGCTACACCTTC. The chain links TRBV6-5 to TRBJ1-2, with 7 bases aligning to TRBD1. The CDR3 is made up of 13 amino acids. Germline CDR1 reads MNHEY; CDR2 reads SVGAGI. The J segment lost 4 bases and the V segment lost 2 bases, leaving 1 base of the junction unmatched.

In its sample, this clonotype was seen a few times. V usage is TRBV7-9 and J usage is TRBJ1-1, with D hard to call. Germline V gene sequence: CDR1 SEHNR, CDR2 FQNEAQ (reference sequence). The V end lost 5 bases, the J end lost 1 base, and 14 bases lay between the germline ends. CDR3 length: 15 residues. CDR3 sequence: CASSPRTVPNTEAFF. DNA for the CDR3: TGTGCCAGCAGCCCACGGACGGTTCCGAACACTGAAGCTTTCTTT.

The chain is built from TRBV5-1 and TRBJ2-7; TRBD1 agrees at 9 bases. The CDR3 totals 14 residues. In germline, CDR1 is SGHRS, CDR2 YFSETQ. The V gene end was trimmed by 4 bases and the J gene end by 5 bases; junction bases not matched to a gene: 7. CDR3 sequence (DNA): TGCGCCAGCAGCCTAACAGGGGGCGTCGACGAGCAGTACTTC. Translation gives CASSLTGGVDEQYF.

The chain uses TRBV30 and TRBJ2-5; D perhaps matches TRBD1 (5 bases). Germline-derived CDR1 and CDR2 are GTSNPN and SVGIG (reference sequence). This CDR3 has 17 amino acids. Between the trimmed V and J ends, which lost 1 base and 0 bases, there was a span of 18 bases. The CDR3 sequence is CAWSAGGAGTHQETQYF. The CDR3 DNA is TGTGCCTGGAGTGCCGGTGGGGCAGGCACCCACCAAGAGACCCAGTACTTC.

This clonotype turned up a few times. The chain recombines TRBV7-3 with TRBJ1-1; D remains unclear. The CDR3 runs 14 residues. The V and J ends lost 2 bases and 1 base respectively, with 8 bases between them. Germline CDR1 is SGHTA and CDR2 is FQGTGA. The CDR3 DNA follows: TGTGCCAGCAGCTTACTGGCAGCGAACACTGAAGCTTTCTTT. Translating gives CASSLLAANTEAFF.

The chain combines TRBV10-3 with TRBJ1-5; D uncertain. This CDR3 has 12 amino acids. CDR1 ENHRY and CDR2 SYGVKD come from the germline V gene. The V gene lost 10 bases and the J gene lost 6 bases, with 13 bases spanning the gap. CDR3 nucleotides: TGTGCCACGTGGGAGGTAGGTCAGCCCCAGCATTTT. It is translated as CATWEVGQPQHF.

This clonotype was seen more than once but under ten times. The V gene is TRBV6-5, the J gene TRBJ2-3; D is ambiguous. V lost 4 bases and J lost 6, with 14 bases in between. Per germline, CDR1 MNHEY and CDR2 SVGAGI. The CDR3 extends over 14 amino acids. The CDR3 region has the DNA TGTGCCAGCAGTTCCCCACTGGCGGCCGATACGCAGTATTTT. It translates to CASSSPLAADTQYF.

J is TRBJ2-7 and V is TRBV18; a possible D gene is TRBD1 (6 bases). From germline, CDR1 is KGHSH and CDR2 LQKENI. Trimming cost V 6 bases and J 3 bases, with 12 bases left between them. This CDR3 has 13 residues. Written as DNA, the CDR3 is TGTGCCAGCTCGACCACAGGGATCTACGAGCAGTACTTC. This translates into CASSTTGIYEQYF. Variable domain in full (rest from reference TRBV18 and TRBJ2-7): NAGVMQNPRHLVRRRGQEARLRCSPMKGHSHVYWYRQLPEEGLKFMVYLQKENIIDESGMPKERFSAEFPKEGPSILRIQQVVRGDSAAYFCASSTTGIYEQYFGPGTRLTVT.

The V gene is TRBV5-1, the J gene TRBJ2-5; D unresolved. This CDR3 is 13 amino acids long. V lost 3 bases, J lost 1 base, and 7 bases lay in between. Germline V gene lookup returns CDR1 SGHRS and CDR2 YFSETQ. The CDR3 here is CASSSQRQETQYF. CDR3 bases: TGCGCCAGCAGCTCCCAGCGCCAAGAGACCCAGTACTTC.